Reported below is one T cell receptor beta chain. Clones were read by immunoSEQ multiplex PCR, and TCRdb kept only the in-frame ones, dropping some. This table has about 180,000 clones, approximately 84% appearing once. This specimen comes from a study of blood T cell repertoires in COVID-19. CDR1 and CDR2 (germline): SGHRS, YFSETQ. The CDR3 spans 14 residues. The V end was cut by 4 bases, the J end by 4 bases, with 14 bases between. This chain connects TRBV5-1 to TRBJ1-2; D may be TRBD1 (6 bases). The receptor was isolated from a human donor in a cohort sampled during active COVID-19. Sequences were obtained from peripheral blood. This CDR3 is CASSTTGLSYGYTF. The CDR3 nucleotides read TGCGCCAGCAGCACCACAGGGCTGAGCTATGGCTACACCTTC.